The clone carrying this TCR beta chain was seen just once. This record comes from a study of blood T cell repertoires in COVID-19. Study details: Both acute and convalescent COVID-19 samples were obtained from the United States, Italy and Spain. The analysed material was cDNA or gDNA that came from T cells, B-cell-depleted T cells, or PBMCs.

In the original workflow: Amplified reference gene primers provided the basis for estimating nucleated cell counts. Here immunoSEQ multiplex PCR was the method, and the copy in TCRdb shows in-frame clones only, minus some. V and J calls and clone size follow that table, whereas D and trimming were derived from the DNA. The sample records tens of thousands of clones, about 85% being singletons. This CDR3 comprises 14 residues. Trimming cost V 0 bases and J 5 bases, with 9 bases left between them. Germline CDR1 reads SGHRS; CDR2 reads YFSETQ. Sequencing was carried out using peripheral blood. This TCR was recovered from an older woman with acute or convalescent COVID-19. V usage is TRBV5-1 and J usage is TRBJ2-1; TRBD1 might be the D (6 bases). The CDR3 DNA is TGCGCCAGCAGCTTGGGACAGGCCGACAATGAGCAGTTCTTC. Protein: CASSLGQADNEQFF.